Described below is a single T cell receptor (beta chain) sequence and its context. Antigen specificity is unknown. The time point denotes: pretreatment peripheral blood. Each patient's cancer was a locally advanced or metastatic urothelial carcinoma. Per patient, between 1 and 8 samples were collected at pretreatment and on-treatment time points. This specimen comes from a study of PD-L1 blockade in urothelial cancer. For the study at large: Bladder-origin urothelial cancer in males described twenty-five of the 29 patients. General study results and limits: Durable benefit accompanied greater 3-week expansion of tumor-associated blood clones.

Assay used: immunoSEQ multiplex PCR; TCRdb lists only in-frame clones, some missing. This table has about 95,000 clones, roughly 84% appearing once. The source was PBMCs, collected around atezolizumab (anti-PD-L1) treatment. This TCR derives from a man between 60 and 75 years old with urothelial cancer.

CDR3 loop: CASSPTEDTQYF. The CDR3 DNA is TGTGCCAGCTCACCGACTGAGGATACGCAGTATTTT. The V gene is TRBV18, the J gene TRBJ2-3, with unresolved D. The length of the CDR3 is 12 residues. CDR1 is KGHSH and CDR2 is LQKENI in the germline V gene. Trimming removed 3 bases at V and 6 bases at J, with 7 bases between.